This T cell receptor (beta chain) stems from a study of regulatory T cells in long-lasting Graves disease. The time point is: newly diagnosed GD, antithyroid drugs for less than 3 months. There was RNA extracted from PBMCs, and the TCR library was made from it. Comments on this clonotype: One base separates it from a far larger clone, so it is likely a read error.

V was clipped by 5 bases and J by 2 bases, with 10 bases between them. Looked up from germline, CDR1 is SGHAT and CDR2 is FQNNGV. There are 14 residues in the CDR3. Arm-PCR of CDR3 regions and iRepertoire HTBI primers were used to build TCR beta libraries. Per the original methods: Identified across the samples were some 62 TRBV segments and 13 to 15 TRBJ segments. TCRdb passed the multiplex PCR reads through MiXCR, listing each CDR3 protein once. V and J calls and clone size were set by TCRdb, not the authors. The table lists 620,000 or so distinct CDR3 sequences, roughly 15% of them singletons. These data were also filed under a second study, of T cells in Graves' hyperthyroidism and ophthalmopathy. From that study: Primed by the HTBI set, a first-round RT-PCR was run on the TCR CDR3.

This clonotype originated in a woman in her 30s with Graves disease. The chain links TRBV11-2 to TRBJ1-5, with TRBD1 as a possible D gene (5 bases). Sequenced here: peripheral blood mononuclear cells (PBMCs), sampled at new diagnosis, from a patient treated with antithyroid drugs. CDR3 amino acids: CASSPEQGNQPQHF. The CDR3, as DNA: TGTGCCAGCAGCCCTGAACAGGGCAATCAGCCCCAGCATTTT.